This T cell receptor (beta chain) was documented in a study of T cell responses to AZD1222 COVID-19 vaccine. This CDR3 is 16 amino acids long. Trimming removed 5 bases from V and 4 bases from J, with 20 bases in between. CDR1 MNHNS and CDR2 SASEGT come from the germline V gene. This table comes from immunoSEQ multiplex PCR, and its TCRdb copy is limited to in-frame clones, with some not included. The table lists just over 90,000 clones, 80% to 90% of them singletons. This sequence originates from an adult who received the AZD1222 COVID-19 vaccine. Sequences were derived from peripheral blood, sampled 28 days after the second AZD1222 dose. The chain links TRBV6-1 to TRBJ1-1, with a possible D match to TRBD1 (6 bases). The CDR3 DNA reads TGTGCCAGCAGTCAAGGGGGTTCTACGTTGTCCACTGAAGCTTTCTTT. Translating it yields CASSQGGSTLSTEAFF.